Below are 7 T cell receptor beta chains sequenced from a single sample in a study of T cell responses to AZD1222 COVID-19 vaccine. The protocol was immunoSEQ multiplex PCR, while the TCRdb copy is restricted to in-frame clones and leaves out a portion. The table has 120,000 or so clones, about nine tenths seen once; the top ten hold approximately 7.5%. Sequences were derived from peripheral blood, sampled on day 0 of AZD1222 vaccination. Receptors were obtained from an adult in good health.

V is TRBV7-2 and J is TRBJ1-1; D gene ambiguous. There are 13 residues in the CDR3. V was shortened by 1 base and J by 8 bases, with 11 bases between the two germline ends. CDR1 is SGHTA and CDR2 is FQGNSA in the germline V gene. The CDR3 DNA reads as TGTGCCAGCAGCTTAGTGGGGAGGTCAGAAGCTTTCTTT. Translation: CASSLVGRSEAFF.

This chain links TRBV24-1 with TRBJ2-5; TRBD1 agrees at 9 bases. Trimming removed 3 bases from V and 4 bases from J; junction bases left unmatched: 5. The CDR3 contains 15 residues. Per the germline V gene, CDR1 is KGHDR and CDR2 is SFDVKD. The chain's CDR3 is CATSDLRDRAETQYF. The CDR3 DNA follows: TGTGCCACCAGTGATCTACGGGACAGGGCAGAGACCCAGTACTTC.

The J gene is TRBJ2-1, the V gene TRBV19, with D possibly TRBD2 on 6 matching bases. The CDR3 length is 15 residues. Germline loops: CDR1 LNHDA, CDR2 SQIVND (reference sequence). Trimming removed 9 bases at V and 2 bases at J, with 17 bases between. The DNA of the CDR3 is TGTGCCAGCCGTGGGGGTAGCGGCCCCTACAATGAGCAGTTCTTC. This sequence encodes CASRGGSGPYNEQFF.

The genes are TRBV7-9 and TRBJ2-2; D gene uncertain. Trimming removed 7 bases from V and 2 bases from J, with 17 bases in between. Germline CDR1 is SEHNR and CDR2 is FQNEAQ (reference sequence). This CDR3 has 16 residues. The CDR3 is CASTTTEAVNTGELFF. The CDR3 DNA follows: TGTGCCAGCACCACCACCGAGGCAGTTAACACCGGGGAGCTGTTTTTT.

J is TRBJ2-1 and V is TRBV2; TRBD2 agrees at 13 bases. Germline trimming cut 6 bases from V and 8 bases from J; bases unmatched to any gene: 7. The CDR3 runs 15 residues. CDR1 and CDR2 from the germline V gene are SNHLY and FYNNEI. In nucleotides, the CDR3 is TGTGCCAGCAGGGAACTAGCGGGAGGGCCGGATGAGCAGTTCTTC. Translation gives CASRELAGGPDEQFF.

In nucleotides, the CDR3 is TGCGCCAGCAGTGATGGGGCTGGAAACACCATATATTTT. It encodes CASSDGAGNTIYF. J is TRBJ1-3 and V is TRBV10-1, with D unclear. This CDR3 spans 13 amino acids. V gave up 3 bases and J gave up 2 bases, with 5 bases separating them. Germline assignment: CDR1 WNHNN and CDR2 SYGVQD (reference sequence).

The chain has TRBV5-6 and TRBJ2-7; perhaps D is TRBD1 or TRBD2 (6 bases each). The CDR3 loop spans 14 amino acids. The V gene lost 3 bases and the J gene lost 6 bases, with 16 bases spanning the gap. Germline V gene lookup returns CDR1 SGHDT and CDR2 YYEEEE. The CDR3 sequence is CASSSFVGGLEQYF. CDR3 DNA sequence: TGTGCCAGCAGCTCCTTTGTTGGGGGGCTCGAGCAGTACTTC.